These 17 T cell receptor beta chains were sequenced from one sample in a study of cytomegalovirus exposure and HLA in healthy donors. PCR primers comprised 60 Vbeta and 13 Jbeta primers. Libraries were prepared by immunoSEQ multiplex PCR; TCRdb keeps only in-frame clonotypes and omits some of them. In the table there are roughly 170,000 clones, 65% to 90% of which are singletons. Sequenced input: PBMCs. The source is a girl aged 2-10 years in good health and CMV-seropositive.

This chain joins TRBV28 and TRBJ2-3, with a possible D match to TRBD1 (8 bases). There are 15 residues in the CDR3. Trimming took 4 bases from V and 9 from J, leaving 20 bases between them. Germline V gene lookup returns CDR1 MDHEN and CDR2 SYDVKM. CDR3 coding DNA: TGTGCCAGCAGTTGGACAGGGTTTGGGCGGGGGACGCAGTATTTT. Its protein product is CASSWTGFGRGTQYF.

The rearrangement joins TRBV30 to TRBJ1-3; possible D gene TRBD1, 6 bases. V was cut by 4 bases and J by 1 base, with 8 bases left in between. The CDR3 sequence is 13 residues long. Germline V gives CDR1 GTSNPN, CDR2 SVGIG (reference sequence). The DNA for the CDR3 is TGTGCCTGGAACAGGGCTTCTGGAAACACCATATATTTT. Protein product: CAWNRASGNTIYF.

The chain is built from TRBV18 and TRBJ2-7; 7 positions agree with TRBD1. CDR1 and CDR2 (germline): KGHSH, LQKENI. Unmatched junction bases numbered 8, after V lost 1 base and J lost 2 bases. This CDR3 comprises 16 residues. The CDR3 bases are TGTGCCAGCTCACCACAAAGTAGACAGGGACCCTACGAGCAGTACTTC. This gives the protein CASSPQSRQGPYEQYF.

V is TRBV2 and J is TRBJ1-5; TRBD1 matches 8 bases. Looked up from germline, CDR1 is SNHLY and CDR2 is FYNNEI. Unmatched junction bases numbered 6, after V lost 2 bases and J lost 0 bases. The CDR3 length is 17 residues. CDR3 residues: CASSETGGQYSNQPQHF. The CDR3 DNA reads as TGTGCCAGCAGTGAAACAGGGGGGCAATATAGCAATCAGCCCCAGCATTTT.

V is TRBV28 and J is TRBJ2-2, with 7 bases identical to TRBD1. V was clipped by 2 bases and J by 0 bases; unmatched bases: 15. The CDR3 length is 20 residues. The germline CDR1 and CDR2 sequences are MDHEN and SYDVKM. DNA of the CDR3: TGTGCCAGCAGTTTAGTCTTCCGACAGGGAGCGTTCGCGAACACCGGGGAGCTGTTTTTT. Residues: CASSLVFRQGAFANTGELFF. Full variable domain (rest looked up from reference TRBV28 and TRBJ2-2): DVKVTQSSRYLVKRTGEKVFLECVQDMDHENMFWYRQDPGLGLRLIYFSYDVKMKEKGDIPEGYSVSREKKERFSLILESASTNQTSMYLCASSLVFRQGAFANTGELFFGEGSRLTVL.

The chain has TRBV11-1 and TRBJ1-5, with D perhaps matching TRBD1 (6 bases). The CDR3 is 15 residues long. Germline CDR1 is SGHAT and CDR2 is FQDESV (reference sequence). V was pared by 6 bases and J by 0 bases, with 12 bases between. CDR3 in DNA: TGTGCCAGCAGTTACTCAGGGGATAGCAATCAGCCCCAGCATTTT. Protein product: CASSYSGDSNQPQHF.

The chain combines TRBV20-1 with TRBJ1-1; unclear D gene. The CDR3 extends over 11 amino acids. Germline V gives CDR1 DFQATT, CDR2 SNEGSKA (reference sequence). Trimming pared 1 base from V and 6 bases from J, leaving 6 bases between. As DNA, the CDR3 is TGCAGTGCTAGAGGACTAGCTGAAGCTTTCTTT. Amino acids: CSARGLAEAFF.

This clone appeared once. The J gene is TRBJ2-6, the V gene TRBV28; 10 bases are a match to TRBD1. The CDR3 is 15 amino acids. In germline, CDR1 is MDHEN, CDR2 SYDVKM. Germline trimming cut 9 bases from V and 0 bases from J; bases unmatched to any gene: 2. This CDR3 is CARTGGASGANVLTF. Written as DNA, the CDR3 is TGTGCCAGGACAGGGGGCGCCTCTGGGGCCAACGTCCTGACTTTC.

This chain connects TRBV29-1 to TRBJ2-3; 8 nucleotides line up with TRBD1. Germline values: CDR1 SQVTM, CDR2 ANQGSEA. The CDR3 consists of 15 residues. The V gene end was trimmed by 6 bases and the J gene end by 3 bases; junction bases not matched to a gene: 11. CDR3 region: CSVQGDRYRTDTQYF. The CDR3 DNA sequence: TGCAGCGTACAGGGGGACAGGTATAGGACAGATACGCAGTATTTT.

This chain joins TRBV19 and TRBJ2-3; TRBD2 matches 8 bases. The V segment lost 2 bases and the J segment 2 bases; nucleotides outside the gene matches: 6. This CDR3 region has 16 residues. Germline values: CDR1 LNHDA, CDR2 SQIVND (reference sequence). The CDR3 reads CASSIRAGEVTDTQYF. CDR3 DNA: TGTGCCAGTAGTATACGAGCGGGAGAGGTCACAGATACGCAGTATTTT.

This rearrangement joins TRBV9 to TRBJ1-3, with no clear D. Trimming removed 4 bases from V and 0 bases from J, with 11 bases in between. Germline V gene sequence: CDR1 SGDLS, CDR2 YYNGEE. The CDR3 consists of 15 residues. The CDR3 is CASSPRGFSGNTIYF. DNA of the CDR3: TGTGCCAGCAGCCCGCGGGGATTCTCTGGAAACACCATATATTTT. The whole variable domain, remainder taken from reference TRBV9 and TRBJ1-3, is DSGVTQTPKHLITATGQRVTLRCSPRSGDLSVYWYQQSLDQGLQFLIQYYNGEERAKGNILERFSAQQFPDLHSELNLSSLELGDSALYFCASSPRGFSGNTIYFGEGSWLTVV.

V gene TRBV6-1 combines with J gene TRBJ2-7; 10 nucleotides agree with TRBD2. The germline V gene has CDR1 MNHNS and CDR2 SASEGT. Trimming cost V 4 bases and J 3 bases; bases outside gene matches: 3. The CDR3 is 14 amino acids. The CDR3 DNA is TGTGCCAGCAGTGTATCTAGCGGGGGCTACGAGCAGTACTTC. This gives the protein CASSVSSGGYEQYF.

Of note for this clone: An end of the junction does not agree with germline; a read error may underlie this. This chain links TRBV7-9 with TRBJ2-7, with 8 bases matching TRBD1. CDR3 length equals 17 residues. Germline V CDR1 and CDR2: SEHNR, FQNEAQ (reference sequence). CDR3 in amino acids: CSSRQDFGTGGFYEQYF. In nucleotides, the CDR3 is TGTTCCAGCAGACAGGATTTTGGTACAGGGGGTTTTTACGAGCAGTACTTC.

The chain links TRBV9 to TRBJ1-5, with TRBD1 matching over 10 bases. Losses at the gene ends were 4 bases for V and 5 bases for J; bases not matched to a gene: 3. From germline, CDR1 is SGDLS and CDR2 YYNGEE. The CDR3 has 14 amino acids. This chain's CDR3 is CASSIGTGDQPQHF. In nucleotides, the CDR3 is TGTGCCAGCAGCATTGGGACAGGGGATCAGCCCCAGCATTTT.

The CDR3 DNA sequence: TGTGCCAGCAGCTCAACAGCGGGAGCCTCCCGGGAGCAGTTCTTC. Translated: CASSSTAGASREQFF. The rearrangement uses TRBV11-3 and TRBJ2-1, with 8 bases fitting TRBD2. V was clipped by 4 bases and J by 10 bases; unmatched bases: 12. The germline V gene has CDR1 SGHNT and CDR2 YENEEA. This CDR3 contains 15 residues.

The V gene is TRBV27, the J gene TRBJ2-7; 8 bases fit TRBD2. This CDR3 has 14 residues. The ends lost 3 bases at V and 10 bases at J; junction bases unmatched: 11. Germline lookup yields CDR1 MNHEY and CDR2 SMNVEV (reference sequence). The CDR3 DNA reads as TGTGCCAGCAGTTTGAGGGGACTAGGATCTCCTCAGTACTTC. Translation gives CASSLRGLGSPQYF.

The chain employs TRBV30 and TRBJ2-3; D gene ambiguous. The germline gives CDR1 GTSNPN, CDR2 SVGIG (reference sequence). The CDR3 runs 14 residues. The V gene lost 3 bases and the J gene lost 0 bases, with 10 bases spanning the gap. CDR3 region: CAWRTRASTDTQYF. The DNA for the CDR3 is TGTGCCTGGAGGACCAGAGCGAGCACAGATACGCAGTATTTT. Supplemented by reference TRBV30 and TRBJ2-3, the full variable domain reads SQTIHQWPATLVQPVGSPLSLECTVEGTSNPNLYWYRQAAGRGLQLLFYSVGIGQISSEVPQNLSASRPQDRQFILSSKKLLLSDSGFYLCAWRTRASTDTQYFGPGTRLTVL.